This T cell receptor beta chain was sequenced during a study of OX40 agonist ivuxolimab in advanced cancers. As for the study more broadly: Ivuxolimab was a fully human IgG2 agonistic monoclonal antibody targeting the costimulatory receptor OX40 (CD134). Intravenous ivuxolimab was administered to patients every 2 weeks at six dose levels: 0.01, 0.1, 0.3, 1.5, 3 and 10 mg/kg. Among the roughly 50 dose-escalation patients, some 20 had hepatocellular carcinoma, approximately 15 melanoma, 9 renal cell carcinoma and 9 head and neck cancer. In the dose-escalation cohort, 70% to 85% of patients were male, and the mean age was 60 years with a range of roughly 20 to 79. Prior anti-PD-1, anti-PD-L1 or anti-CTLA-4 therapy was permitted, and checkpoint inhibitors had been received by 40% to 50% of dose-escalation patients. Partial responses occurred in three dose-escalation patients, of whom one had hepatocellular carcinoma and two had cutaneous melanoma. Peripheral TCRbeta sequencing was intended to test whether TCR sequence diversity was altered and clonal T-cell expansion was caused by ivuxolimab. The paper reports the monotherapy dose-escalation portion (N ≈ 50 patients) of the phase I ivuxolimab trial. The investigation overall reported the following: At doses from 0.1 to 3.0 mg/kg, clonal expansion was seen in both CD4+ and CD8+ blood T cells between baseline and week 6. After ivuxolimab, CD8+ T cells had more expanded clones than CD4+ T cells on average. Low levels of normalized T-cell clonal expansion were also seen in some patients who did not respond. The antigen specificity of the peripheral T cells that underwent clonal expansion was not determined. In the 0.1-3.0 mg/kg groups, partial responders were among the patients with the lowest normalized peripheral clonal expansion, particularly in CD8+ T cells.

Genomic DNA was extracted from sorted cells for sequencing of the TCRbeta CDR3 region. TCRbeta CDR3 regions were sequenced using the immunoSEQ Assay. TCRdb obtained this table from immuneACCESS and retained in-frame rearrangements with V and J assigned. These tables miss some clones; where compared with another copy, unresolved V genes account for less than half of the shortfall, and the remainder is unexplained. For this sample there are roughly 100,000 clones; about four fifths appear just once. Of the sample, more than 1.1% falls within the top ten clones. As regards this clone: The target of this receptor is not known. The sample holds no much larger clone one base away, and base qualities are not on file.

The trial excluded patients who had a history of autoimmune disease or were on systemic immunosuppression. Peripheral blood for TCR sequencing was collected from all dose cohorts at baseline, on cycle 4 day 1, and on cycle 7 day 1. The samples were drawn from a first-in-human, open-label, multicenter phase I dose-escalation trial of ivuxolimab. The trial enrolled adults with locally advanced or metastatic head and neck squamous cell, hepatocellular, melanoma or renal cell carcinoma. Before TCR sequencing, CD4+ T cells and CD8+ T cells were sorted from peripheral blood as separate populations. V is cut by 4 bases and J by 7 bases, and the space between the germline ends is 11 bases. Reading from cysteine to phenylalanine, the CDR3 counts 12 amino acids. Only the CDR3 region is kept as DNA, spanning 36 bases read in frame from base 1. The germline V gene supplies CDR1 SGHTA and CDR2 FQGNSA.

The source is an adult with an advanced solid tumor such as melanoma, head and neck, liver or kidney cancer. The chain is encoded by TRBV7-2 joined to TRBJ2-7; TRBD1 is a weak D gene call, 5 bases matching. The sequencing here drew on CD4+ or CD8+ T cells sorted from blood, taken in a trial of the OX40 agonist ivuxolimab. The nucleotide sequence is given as TGTGCCAGCAGCTGGGGCCCTGGGGAGCAGTACTTC. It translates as CASSWGPGEQYF.